These T cell receptor beta chains were read from a single sample in a study of identical twins. Each CDR3 protein gets one entry after TCRdb re-called the 5' RACE reads with MiXCR. The sample contains nearly 900,000 distinct CDR3 sequences, 9% to 15% of which appear only once. These same records also appear under a second study, on yellow fever vaccine responses in identical twins.

Sequences were obtained from PBMCs. Receptors originate from a woman aged 18-29 years in good health. The CDR3 runs from the conserved cysteine through the conserved F or W. Fields, in order: clone size, V gene, D gene, J gene, CDR3 DNA, CDR3 protein. The D gene is left open where the match is weak. Size tells how often a clone was seen (once, few, many) or the class of an expanded clone, and some rows leave it out.

many	TRBV28	TRBD1	TRBJ1-1	TGTGCCAGCAGCGGAGGGACAGACCGTGAAGCTTTCTTT	CASSGGTDREAFF
few	TRBV11-2	.	TRBJ2-7	TGTGCCAGCAGCTTAGGTGGTGGAGGCTCACTCAGAACCTACGAGCAGTACTTC	CASSLGGGGSLRTYEQYF
.	TRBV9	.	TRBJ2-3	TGTGCCAGCAGCGGCTACTCGGATACGCAGTATTTT	CASSGYSDTQYF
few	TRBV20-1	.	TRBJ1-1	TGCAGTGCTACTGAGGGGGTTCACACTGAAGCTTTCTTT	CSATEGVHTEAFF
.	TRBV5-1	.	TRBJ2-3	TGCGTCAGCTGCTTGGTCCGCACAGATACGCAGTATTTT	CVSCLVRTDTQYF
.	TRBV6-6	TRBD1	TRBJ1-5	TGTGTCAGCAGCCCGCCAACAGGGGAGCCCCAGCATTTT	CVSSPPTGEPQHF
.	TRBV29-1	TRBD1	TRBJ1-2	TGCAGCGGAGTTTTCGACAGGGATGGCTACACCTTC	CSGVFDRDGYTF
once	TRBV4-2	.	TRBJ2-2	TGTTCCAGCAGCCAAGACCTTGCAAGCGGCCCCGACACCGGGGAGCTGTTTTTT	CSSSQDLASGPDTGELFF
.	TRBV6-1	.	TRBJ2-7	TGTGCCAGCAGCACACCTGGGCCAGGCTACGAGCAGTACTTC	CASSTPGPGYEQYF
.	TRBV29-1	.	TRBJ1-1	TGCAGCGTTGGTTCGGACAGACTAAACACTGAAGCTTTCTTT	CSVGSDRLNTEAFF